Listed below are T cell receptor beta chains from one sample, sequenced in a study of memory CD4+ T cells and cytomegalovirus serostatus. TCRdb's table, derived via immunoSEQ multiplex PCR, lists solely in-frame clones and lacks some. The sample yields 40,000 to 55,000 clones, roughly three quarters seen once. Sequencing was carried out using memory CD4+ T cells from blood. The origin of the receptors is an adult in good health and CMV-seronegative. The CDR3 runs from the conserved cysteine through the conserved F or W. D genes are given only for firm matches. Some rows have no size entry. The others give once, few or many, or a class for an expanded clone.

>few|TRBJ1-1|TRBD1|TRBV10-3
CAIKGTGGETEAFF
TGTGCCATCAAAGGGACAGGGGGCGAGACTGAAGCTTTCTTT
>NA|TRBJ1-1|NA|TRBV2
CANRPSQGTEAFF
TGTGCCAACAGGCCCTCGCAGGGCACTGAAGCTTTCTTT
>NA|TRBJ2-7|TRBD1|TRBV6-6
CASRSDRVLSYEQYF
TGTGCCAGCAGATCCGACAGGGTACTTTCCTACGAGCAGTACTTC
>NA|TRBJ2-7|NA|TRBV5-1
CASSIGPTQGTYEQYF
TGCGCCAGCAGCATAGGTCCGACGCAGGGAACCTACGAGCAGTACTTC
>NA|TRBJ2-7|TRBD2|TRBV10-3
CAISDGGRGTYEQYF
TGTGCCATCAGTGACGGCGGGAGAGGGACCTACGAGCAGTACTTC
>NA|TRBJ1-5|NA|TRBV28
CASSPPPRGNQPQHF
TGTGCCAGCAGCCCTCCTCCCAGGGGCAATCAGCCCCAGCATTTT
>few|TRBJ1-3|NA|TRBV6-1
CASSGEVGGSGNTIYF
TGTGCCAGCAGTGGAGAGGTGGGGGGCTCTGGAAACACCATATATTTT
>NA|TRBJ1-5|TRBD1|TRBV6-5
CASRQTGFSNQPQHF
TGTGCCAGCAGACAGACAGGGTTTAGCAATCAGCCCCAGCATTTT
>NA|TRBJ2-7|TRBD2|TRBV6-1
CASSEGTSGTYEQYF
TGTGCCAGCAGTGAGGGGACTAGCGGCACCTACGAGCAGTACTTC
>NA|TRBJ2-2|TRBD2|TRBV10-3
CAISELLLAGEVPGELFF
TGTGCCATCAGTGAACTATTACTAGCGGGAGAAGTCCCCGGGGAGCTGTTTTTT
>few|TRBJ2-7|TRBD1|TRBV10-1
CASSSSGQGSEQYF
TGCGCCAGCAGTAGTTCGGGACAGGGGTCCGAGCAGTACTTC
>NA|TRBJ1-6|NA|TRBV4-1
CASSQLASSYNSPLHF
TGCGCCAGCAGCCAGCTGGCCAGCTCCTATAATTCACCCCTCCACTTT
>NA|TRBJ2-1|TRBD2|TRBV2
CASKTSGDYNEQFF
TGTGCCAGCAAGACTAGCGGGGATTACAATGAGCAGTTCTTC
>NA|TRBJ2-6|TRBD1|TRBV30
CAWSNRGGTSGANVLTF
TGTGCCTGGAGCAACAGGGGTGGGACCTCTGGGGCCAACGTCCTGACTTTC
>NA|TRBJ2-7|TRBD2|TRBV7-3
CASRLAGGVYEQYF
TGTGCCAGCAGGTTAGCGGGAGGCGTTTACGAGCAGTACTTC
>NA|TRBJ2-1|NA|TRBV11-2
CASSPAGEQFF
TGTGCCAGCAGCCCCGCCGGAGAGCAGTTCTTC
>NA|TRBJ1-1|NA|TRBV5-5
CASRSTVSNTEAFF
TGTGCCAGCAGATCGACAGTCTCCAACACTGAAGCTTTCTTT
>NA|TRBJ2-1|NA|TRBV29-1
CSVGSATNLDNEQFF
TGCAGCGTTGGGAGCGCCACCAACCTTGACAATGAGCAGTTCTTC
>few|TRBJ1-2|NA|TRBV5-4
CASSMGRGTLNYGYTF
TGTGCCAGCAGCATGGGACGGGGAACTTTGAACTATGGCTACACCTTC
>NA|TRBJ1-2|NA|TRBV6-5
CASSSRDDRHYGYTF
TGTGCCAGCAGTTCACGAGACGACCGACACTATGGCTACACCTTC
>medium-sized|TRBJ1-1|TRBD1|TRBV19
CASSVATGGIGWNTEAFF
TGTGCCAGTAGTGTAGCGACAGGGGGCATTGGATGGAACACTGAAGCTTTCTTT
>NA|TRBJ2-7|NA|TRBV7-8
CASSLARKLYEQYF
TGTGCCAGCAGCTTAGCGAGGAAGTTATACGAGCAGTACTTC
>once|TRBJ2-3|TRBD2|TRBV10-1
CAPREDPAGGQDTQYF
TGCGCCCCCAGGGAAGACCCGGCGGGAGGGCAAGATACGCAGTATTTT
>NA|TRBJ2-1|NA|TRBV7-2
CASSTDRKNEQFF
TGTGCCAGCAGCACCGACAGGAAAAATGAGCAGTTCTTC
>NA|TRBJ1-2|TRBD1|TRBV12-5
CASALTGQENYGYTF
TGTGCTAGTGCCCTCACCGGACAGGAGAACTATGGCTACACCTTC
>NA|TRBJ1-2|TRBD1|TRBV30
CAWSVGDRGTYGYTF
TGTGCCTGGAGTGTCGGGGACAGGGGCACCTATGGCTACACCTTC
>NA|TRBJ2-7|NA|TRBV4-1
CASSQETGFYEQYF
TGCGCCAGCAGCCAAGAAACGGGTTTCTACGAGCAGTACTTC
>few|TRBJ2-4|NA|TRBV11-2
CASTPDGLNNQYF
TGTGCCAGCACGCCTGATGGGCTGAATAATCAGTACTTC
>few|TRBJ2-4|NA|TRBV11-2
CASSLGSNIQYF
TGTGCCAGCAGCTTAGGTAGTAACATTCAGTACTTC
>NA|TRBJ2-2|NA|TRBV19
CASTRRLARSTGELFF
TGTGCCAGTACCCGTCGTTTGGCTCGGAGCACCGGGGAGCTGTTTTTT
>NA|TRBJ1-3|NA|TRBV6-6
CASSLGPGNTIYF
TGTGCCAGCAGTTTGGGACCTGGAAACACCATATATTTT
>medium-sized|TRBJ1-5|NA|TRBV7-9
CASSPGSGVYQPQHF
TGTGCCAGCAGCCCAGGCTCAGGTGTTTATCAGCCCCAGCATTTT
>few|TRBJ2-4|TRBD1|TRBV11-3
CASSSGQGAKNIQYF
TGTGCCAGCAGTTCTGGACAGGGCGCCAAAAACATTCAGTACTTC
>NA|TRBJ1-3|NA|TRBV6-4
CASREVRPSSGNTIYF
TGTGCCAGCCGGGAGGTCAGGCCCAGCTCTGGAAACACCATATATTTT
>NA|TRBJ1-2|NA|TRBV7-9
CASSLGWSAYGYTF
TGTGCCAGCAGCTTAGGCTGGTCAGCCTATGGCTACACCTTC
>NA|TRBJ2-5|TRBD1|TRBV28
CASSSYRDRETQYF
TGTGCCAGCAGTTCATACCGGGACAGAGAGACCCAGTACTTC
>NA|TRBJ2-7|NA|TRBV21-1
CASSKDGRPWNF
TGTGCCAGCAGCAAAGACGGACGGCCTTGGAACTTC
>NA|TRBJ1-2|TRBD1|TRBV6-1
CASRDRDRAYGYTF
TGTGCCAGCAGAGACAGGGACAGGGCCTATGGCTACACCTTC
>NA|TRBJ1-3|NA|TRBV5-1
CASSPFDSHSGNTIYF
TGCGCCAGCAGCCCCTTCGACAGTCACTCTGGAAACACCATATATTTT
>NA|TRBJ1-2|NA|TRBV10-3
CAVSPGPRSSYGYTF
TGTGCCGTCTCGCCGGGACCACGATCGAGCTATGGCTACACCTTC
>NA|TRBJ1-4|NA|TRBV19
CASSILGPGEKLFF
TGTGCCAGTAGTATATTGGGGCCTGGCGAAAAACTGTTTTTT
>NA|TRBJ1-4|TRBD1|TRBV4-2
CASSGTGLTNEKLFF
TGTGCCAGCAGTGGGACAGGCTTAACTAATGAAAAACTGTTTTTT
>NA|TRBJ2-7|NA|TRBV15
CATSRSWSSYEQYF
TGTGCCACCAGCAGGAGCTGGAGCTCCTACGAGCAGTACTTC
>once|TRBJ2-4|NA|TRBV19
CASSTQGAAKNIQYF
TGTGCCAGTAGTACTCAGGGAGCCGCCAAAAACATTCAGTACTTC
>NA|TRBJ2-3|TRBD2|TRBV29-1
CSGTGGDTQYF
TGCAGTGGTACCGGGGGGGATACGCAGTATTTT
>NA|TRBJ1-4|NA|TRBV28
CASSPRVGNEKLFF
TGTGCCAGCAGTCCCAGGGTGGGGAATGAAAAACTGTTTTTT
>NA|TRBJ2-5|TRBD1|TRBV7-9
CASSLEQGAGETQYF
TGTGCCAGCAGCTTAGAACAGGGGGCAGGAGAGACCCAGTACTTC
>NA|TRBJ1-5|TRBD1|TRBV28
CASSYPGTVSNQPQHF
TGTGCCAGCAGTTACCCCGGGACAGTAAGCAATCAGCCCCAGCATTTT
>NA|TRBJ1-1|NA|TRBV11-2
CASSLVDLNTEAFF
TGTGCCAGCAGCTTAGTTGACCTGAACACTGAAGCTTTCTTT
>NA|TRBJ2-1|NA|TRBV5-5
CASSLRDSTQNEQFF
TGTGCCAGCAGCTTGAGGGACTCTACACAGAATGAGCAGTTCTTC
>NA|TRBJ2-1|TRBD2|TRBV27
CASSFRTSGSITSYNEQFF
TGTGCCAGCAGTTTCCGGACTAGCGGGAGTATCACATCCTACAATGAGCAGTTCTTC
>NA|TRBJ2-7|TRBD2|TRBV10-3
CAITAGLTYEQYF
TGTGCCATCACGGCGGGACTAACCTACGAGCAGTACTTC
>NA|TRBJ1-2|TRBD1|TRBV29-1
CSADRVNLYGYTF
TGCAGCGCAGACAGGGTTAACCTATATGGCTACACCTTC
>NA|TRBJ2-2|TRBD2|TRBV7-9
CASSPRLAGAPGELFF
TGTGCCAGCAGCCCCAGGCTAGCGGGAGCCCCCGGGGAGCTGTTTTTT
>NA|TRBJ2-2|NA|TRBV11-2
CASSLGGQLQGELFF
TGTGCCAGCAGCTTAGGCGGGCAGCTTCAGGGGGAGCTGTTTTTT
>NA|TRBJ1-1|NA|TRBV5-6
CASSLGQGTMNTEAFF
TGTGCCAGCAGCTTGGGGCAGGGCACCATGAACACTGAAGCTTTCTTT
>once|TRBJ2-2|NA|TRBV5-4
CASSPTGTNTGELFF
TGTGCCAGCAGTCCCACGGGAACGAACACCGGGGAGCTGTTTTTT